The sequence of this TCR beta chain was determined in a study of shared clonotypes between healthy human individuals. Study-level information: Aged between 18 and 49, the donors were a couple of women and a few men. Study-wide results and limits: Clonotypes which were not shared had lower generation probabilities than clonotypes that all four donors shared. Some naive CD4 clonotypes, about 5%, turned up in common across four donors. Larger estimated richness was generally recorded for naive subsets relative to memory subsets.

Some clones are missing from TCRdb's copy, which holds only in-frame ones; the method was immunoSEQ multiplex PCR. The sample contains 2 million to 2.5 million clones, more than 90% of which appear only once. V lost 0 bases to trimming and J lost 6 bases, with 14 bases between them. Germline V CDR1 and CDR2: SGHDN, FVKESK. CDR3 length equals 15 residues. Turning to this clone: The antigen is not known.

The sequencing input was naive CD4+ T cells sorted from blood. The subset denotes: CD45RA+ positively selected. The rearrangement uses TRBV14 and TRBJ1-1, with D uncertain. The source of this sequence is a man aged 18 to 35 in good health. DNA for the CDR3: TGTGCCAGCAGCCAAGAACGGAGGAGGTGGTCTGAAGCTTTCTTT. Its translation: CASSQERRRWSEAFF.